This T cell receptor delta chain came from a study of γδ T cells in repeated Plasmodium falciparum infection. Findings of the study overall: Many TCRgamma sequences overlapped between individuals in stable Vgamma9/Vdelta2+ repertoires.

This clone was picked up many times. The target antigen is unknown. For this DNA, TCRdb reports the protein of a much larger clone, which diverges at residue 3, most likely from a read error; the protein presented here is translated directly from the DNA. CDR3 length equals 14 residues. Germline CDR1 and CDR2: GEAIGNYY and EKD. Gammadelta T cells were flow-sorted from PBMC into Vgamma9/Vdelta2+ and Vdelta2-negative populations for bulk analysis. TCRdb re-called the multiplex PCR reads through CATT. The table records 45,000 to 70,000 delta-chain clones, about 1.5% of them present only once. The J gene is TRDJ1, the V gene TRDV2; D remains ambiguous. No J gene was available from TCRdb, and it was assigned here by a germline match of the DNA. Sequenced: gamma-delta T cells from blood. The sequence derives from a pool of human donors (malaria-infected and uninfected, not separated). As DNA, the CDR3 is TGTGCCCGTGACGCCCTGCCAGACACCGATAAACTCATCTTT. It specifies CARDALPDTDKLIF.